The TCR beta chain under discussion was sequenced for a study of monozygotic twins with inflammatory bowel disease (dated by TCRdb to between 2017 and 2020). As for the study more broadly: In total, roughly 28 monozygotic twin pairs made up the full study: 19 Danish pairs, all IBD-discordant, plus nine German pairs, of which four were IBD-concordant and five were IBD-discordant. Each individual had, on average, about 151 000 unique TCRalpha sequences and 181 000 unique TCRbeta sequences available for analysis. The search for disease-associated traits relied mainly on comparing, within discordant pairs, IBD patients with their genetically identical healthy co-twins. Overall study results and their limits: IBD patients had lower TCRbeta repertoire diversity, measured by the inverse Simpson index, than their healthy co-twins. Compared with healthy twins, IBD patients had fewer clonotypes in common with other individuals, a difference most pronounced in patients showing signs of disease activity. No difference in repertoire similarity was observed between concordant and discordant twins, possibly owing to limited statistical power. No single strong signal or clonotype linked to IBD turned up in the results, so the idea that one exists was not supported. Differing immunosuppressive treatments among patients may have added background noise and inter-individual variability to the repertoires. Distinction between different T cell subtypes could not be achieved in the analysis.

From each donor, an approximately 2.7 ml peripheral blood sample was collected into PAXgene tubes and kept at -80 degrees C. Without T cell sorting, total RNA was isolated from whole blood using the PAXgene blood miRNA kit on an automated QIAcube. Deep TCRalpha and TCRbeta repertoire profiling with unique molecular barcoding was performed on peripheral blood of monozygotic twin pairs concordant or discordant for inflammatory bowel disease. Smoking habits were recorded for all twin pairs, and each individual was classified as a current, former or never smoker. Library construction relied on 5' RACE. For each TCR library, approximately 4,000 ng of total RNA was used. For each sample, cDNA synthesis was carried out in eight separate reactions using SMARTScribe reverse transcriptase. Unique molecular identifiers containing a 6-nucleotide sample barcode were introduced through template switching during cDNA synthesis. TCRalpha and TCRbeta cDNA was amplified in two nested PCRs of around 15 and 10 cycles, and bead purification was carried out after each PCR. Before amplification, the cDNA was both treated with uracil DNA-glycosylase and purified with the QIAquick PCR purification kit. The second PCR added Illumina TruSeq-compatible adapters along with sample-specific barcodes. Library quality and concentration were checked on TapeStation and Qubit, and libraries were pooled at about 5 ng each. Pooled libraries were sequenced on an Illumina HiSeq2500 single-index Rapid Run with 2 x 100 bp reads and custom sequencing primers. In the paper's pipeline: PCR and sequencing errors were corrected by UMI-based consensus assembly using MiGEC version 1.2.6. MiXCR version 2.1.1 was used for V(D)J alignment, clonotype assembly and CDR3 extraction. To normalise gene usage, clonotype sharing and MAIT/NKT TCR abundance, the analysis used the top 1000, 10 000 and 20 000 clonotypes per sample. After downsampling to 27 000 UMIs, diversity was calculated as the inverse Simpson index using the vegan R package. Paired Mann-Whitney U tests were applied to discordant twin pairs, and Benjamini-Hochberg correction was used for multiple testing. TCRdb reprocessed the reads and provides one entry for every CDR3 protein sequence; no DNA is given. TCRdb, not the authors, supplied the V and J calls. The sample table records a few hundred thousand distinct CDR3 sequences. The ten largest clones take up around 2.6% of the sample.

On this clonotype itself: Its cognate antigen has yet to be identified.

The germline V gene provides CDR1 SGHAT and CDR2 FQNNGV. Measured from the cysteine to the phenylalanine, the CDR3 is 12 residues long. The DNA is not on file. Recombination linked TRBV11-2 to TRBJ1-6; with no DNA, the TCRdb D assignment of TRBD1 cannot be verified. This clonotype originated in a human donor with ulcerative colitis or Crohn's disease, or a healthy co-twin of an affected twin (not recorded which). The sample consisted of blood. The encoded CDR3 is CASSLGTSPLHF.